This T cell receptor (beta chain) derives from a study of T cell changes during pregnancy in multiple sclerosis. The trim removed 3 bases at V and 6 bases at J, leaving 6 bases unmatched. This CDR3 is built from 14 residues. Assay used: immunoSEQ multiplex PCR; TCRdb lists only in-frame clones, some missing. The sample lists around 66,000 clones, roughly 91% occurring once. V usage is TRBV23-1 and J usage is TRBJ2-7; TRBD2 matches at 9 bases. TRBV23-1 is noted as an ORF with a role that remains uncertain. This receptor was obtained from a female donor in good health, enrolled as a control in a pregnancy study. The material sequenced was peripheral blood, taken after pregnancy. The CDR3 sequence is CASSQGLALREQYF. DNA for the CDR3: TGCGCCAGCAGTCAGGGACTAGCTCTTCGCGAGCAGTACTTC.